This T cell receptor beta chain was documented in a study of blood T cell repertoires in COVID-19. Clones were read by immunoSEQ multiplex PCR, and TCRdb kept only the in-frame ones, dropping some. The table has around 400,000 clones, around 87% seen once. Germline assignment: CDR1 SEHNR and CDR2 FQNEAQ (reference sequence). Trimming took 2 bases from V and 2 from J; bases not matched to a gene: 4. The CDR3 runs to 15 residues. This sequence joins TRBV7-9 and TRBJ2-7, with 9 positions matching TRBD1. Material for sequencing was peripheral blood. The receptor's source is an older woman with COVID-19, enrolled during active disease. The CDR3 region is CASSLFGTGPYEQYF. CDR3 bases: TGTGCCAGCAGCTTATTTGGGACAGGGCCCTACGAGCAGTACTTC.